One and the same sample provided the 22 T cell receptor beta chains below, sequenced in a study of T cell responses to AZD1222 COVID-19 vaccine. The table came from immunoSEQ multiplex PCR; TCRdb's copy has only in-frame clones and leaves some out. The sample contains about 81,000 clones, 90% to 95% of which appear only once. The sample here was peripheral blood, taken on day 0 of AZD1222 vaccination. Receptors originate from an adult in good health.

CDR3 protein: CASSLFAGASYEQYF. DNA of the CDR3: TGTGCCAGCAGCTTATTTGCGGGAGCTTCCTACGAGCAGTACTTC. The chain employs TRBV11-2 and TRBJ2-7; 7 nucleotides match TRBD2. Germline V gene lookup returns CDR1 SGHAT and CDR2 FQNNGV. Unmatched junction bases numbered 5, after V lost 2 bases and J lost 1 base. This CDR3 region has 15 residues.

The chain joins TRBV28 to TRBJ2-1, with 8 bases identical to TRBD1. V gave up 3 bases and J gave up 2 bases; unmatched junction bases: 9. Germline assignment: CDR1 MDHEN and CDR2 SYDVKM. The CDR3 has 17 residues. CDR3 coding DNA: TGTGCCAGCAGTTTTCCCCGACAGGGGACCCCCTACAATGAGCAGTTCTTC. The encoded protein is CASSFPRQGTPYNEQFF.

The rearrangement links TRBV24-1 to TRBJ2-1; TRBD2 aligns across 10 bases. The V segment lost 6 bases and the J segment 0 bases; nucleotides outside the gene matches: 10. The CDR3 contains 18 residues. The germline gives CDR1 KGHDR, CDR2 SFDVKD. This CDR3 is CATSLALAGSISYNEQFF. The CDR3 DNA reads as TGTGCCACCAGTTTGGCACTAGCGGGATCGATCTCCTACAATGAGCAGTTCTTC.

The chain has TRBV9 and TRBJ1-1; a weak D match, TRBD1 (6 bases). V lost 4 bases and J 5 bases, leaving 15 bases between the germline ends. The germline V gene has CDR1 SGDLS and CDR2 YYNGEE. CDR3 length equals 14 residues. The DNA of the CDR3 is TGTGCCAGCAGCCCACGAACAGGGATAACTGAAGCTTTCTTT. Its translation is CASSPRTGITEAFF.

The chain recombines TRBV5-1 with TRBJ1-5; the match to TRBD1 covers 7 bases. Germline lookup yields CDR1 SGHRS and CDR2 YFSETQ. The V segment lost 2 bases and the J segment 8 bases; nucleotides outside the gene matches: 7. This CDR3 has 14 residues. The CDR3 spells CASSLQGSEEPQHF. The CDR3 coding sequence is TGCGCCAGCAGCTTACAGGGGTCCGAGGAGCCCCAGCATTTT.

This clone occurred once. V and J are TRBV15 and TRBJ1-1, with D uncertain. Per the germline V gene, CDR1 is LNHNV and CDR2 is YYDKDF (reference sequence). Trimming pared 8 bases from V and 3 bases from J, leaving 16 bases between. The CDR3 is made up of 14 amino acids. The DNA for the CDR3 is TGTGCCACCTCCTCTACCTTTTGGGACACTGAAGCTTTCTTT. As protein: CATSSTFWDTEAFF.

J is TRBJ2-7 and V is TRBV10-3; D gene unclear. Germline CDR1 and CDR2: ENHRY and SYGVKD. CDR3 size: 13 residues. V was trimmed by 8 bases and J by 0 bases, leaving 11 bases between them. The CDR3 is CAISGAFSYEQYF. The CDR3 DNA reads TGTGCCATCTCGGGTGCCTTCTCCTACGAGCAGTACTTC.

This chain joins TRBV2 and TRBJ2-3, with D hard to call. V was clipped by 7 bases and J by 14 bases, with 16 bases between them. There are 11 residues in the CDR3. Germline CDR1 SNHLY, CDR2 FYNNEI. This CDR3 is CASTQLRPGYF. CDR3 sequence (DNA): TGTGCCAGCACCCAACTCCGCCCGGGGTATTTT. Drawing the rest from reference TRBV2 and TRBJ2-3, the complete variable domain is EPEVTQTPSHQVTQMGQEVILRCVPISNHLYFYWYRQILGQKVEFLVSFYNNEISEKSEIFDDQFSVERPDGSNFTLKIRSTKLEDSAMYFCASTQLRPGYFGPGTRLTVL.

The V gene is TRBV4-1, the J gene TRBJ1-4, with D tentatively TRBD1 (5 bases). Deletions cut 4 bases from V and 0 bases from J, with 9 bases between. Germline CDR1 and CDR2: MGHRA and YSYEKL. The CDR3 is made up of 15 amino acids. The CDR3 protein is CASSRQGSTNEKLFF. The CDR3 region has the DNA TGCGCCAGCAGCCGTCAGGGTTCAACTAATGAAAAACTGTTTTTT.

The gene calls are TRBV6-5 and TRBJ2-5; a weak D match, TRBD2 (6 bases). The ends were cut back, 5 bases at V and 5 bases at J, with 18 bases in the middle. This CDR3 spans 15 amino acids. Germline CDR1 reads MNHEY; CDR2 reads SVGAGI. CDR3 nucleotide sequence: TGTGCCAGCAGTCCTCTGACTAGTCAGTGGGAGACCCAGTACTTC. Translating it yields CASSPLTSQWETQYF.

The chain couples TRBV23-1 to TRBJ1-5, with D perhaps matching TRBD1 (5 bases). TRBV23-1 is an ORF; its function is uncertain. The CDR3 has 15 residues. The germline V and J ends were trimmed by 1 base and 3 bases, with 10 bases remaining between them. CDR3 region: CASSQLEGINQPQHF. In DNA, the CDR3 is TGCGCCAGCAGTCAATTAGAGGGGATCAATCAGCCCCAGCATTTT.

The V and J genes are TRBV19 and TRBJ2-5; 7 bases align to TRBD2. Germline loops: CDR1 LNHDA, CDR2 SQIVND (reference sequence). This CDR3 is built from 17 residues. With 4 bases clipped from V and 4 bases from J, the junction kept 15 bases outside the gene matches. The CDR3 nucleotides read TGTGCCAGTAGTAAGGGCCGCCCTGGCGGGAGAGGAGAGACCCAGTACTTC. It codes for CASSKGRPGGRGETQYF.

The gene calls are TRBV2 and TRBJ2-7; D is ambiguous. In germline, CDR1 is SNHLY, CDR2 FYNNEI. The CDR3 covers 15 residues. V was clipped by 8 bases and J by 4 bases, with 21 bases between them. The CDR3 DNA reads TGTGCCAGCCTGCCTTCGGTGGACCTTAGGTACGAGCAGTACTTC. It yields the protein CASLPSVDLRYEQYF.

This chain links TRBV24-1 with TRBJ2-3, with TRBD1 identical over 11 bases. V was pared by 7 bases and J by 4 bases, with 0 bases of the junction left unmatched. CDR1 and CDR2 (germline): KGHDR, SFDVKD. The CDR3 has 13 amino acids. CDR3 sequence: CATRDRGPDTQYF. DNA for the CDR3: TGTGCCACCAGGGACAGGGGGCCAGATACGCAGTATTTT.

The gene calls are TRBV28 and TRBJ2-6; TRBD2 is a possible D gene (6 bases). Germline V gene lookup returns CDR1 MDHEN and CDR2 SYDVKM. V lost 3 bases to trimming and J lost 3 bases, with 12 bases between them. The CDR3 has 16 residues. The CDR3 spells CASSLAGFGGANVLTF. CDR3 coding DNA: TGTGCCAGCAGTTTGGCGGGGTTTGGTGGGGCCAACGTCCTGACTTTC.

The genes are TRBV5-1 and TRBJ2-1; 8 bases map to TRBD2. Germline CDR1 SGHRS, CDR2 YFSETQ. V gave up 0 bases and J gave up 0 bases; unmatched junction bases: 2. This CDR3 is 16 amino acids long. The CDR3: CASSLVAGGSYNEQFF. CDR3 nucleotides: TGCGCCAGCAGCTTGGTTGCGGGAGGCTCCTACAATGAGCAGTTCTTC.

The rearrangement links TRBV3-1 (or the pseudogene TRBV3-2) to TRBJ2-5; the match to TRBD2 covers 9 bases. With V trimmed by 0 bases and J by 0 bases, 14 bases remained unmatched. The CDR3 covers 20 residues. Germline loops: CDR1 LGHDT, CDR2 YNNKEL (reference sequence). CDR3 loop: CASSQERFLAGNMYQETQYF. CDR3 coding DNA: TGTGCCAGCAGCCAAGAGAGGTTCCTAGCGGGAAATATGTACCAAGAGACCCAGTACTTC.

CDR3 nucleotides: TGTGCCAGCAGCAGGGACAGGCCGTACAATGAGCAGTTCTTC. It is translated as CASSRDRPYNEQFF. J is TRBJ2-1 and V is TRBV7-3, with 8 bases matching TRBD1. Germline V gene data show CDR1 as SGHTA and CDR2 as FQGTGA. V lost 5 bases to trimming and J lost 4 bases; unmatched junction nucleotides: 4. The CDR3 loop spans 14 amino acids.

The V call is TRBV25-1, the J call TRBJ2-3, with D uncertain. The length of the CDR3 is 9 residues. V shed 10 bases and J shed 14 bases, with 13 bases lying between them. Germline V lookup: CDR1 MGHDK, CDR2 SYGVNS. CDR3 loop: CANSVFRYF. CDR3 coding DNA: TGTGCCAACTCAGTGTTTAGGTATTTT.

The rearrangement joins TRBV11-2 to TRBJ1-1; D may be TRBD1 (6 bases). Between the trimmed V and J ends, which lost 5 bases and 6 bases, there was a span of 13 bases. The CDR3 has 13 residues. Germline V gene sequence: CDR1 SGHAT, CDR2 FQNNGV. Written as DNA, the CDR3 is TGTGCCAGCAGCAAAGAGGGGGGCGCTGAAGCTTTCTTT. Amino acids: CASSKEGGAEAFF.

The CDR3: CASSSQSGTHHSGNTIYF. CDR3 nucleotide sequence: TGCGCCAGCAGCTCACAATCCGGGACACACCACTCTGGAAACACCATATATTTT. V is TRBV5-1 and J is TRBJ1-3; D might be TRBD1 (6 bases). This CDR3 has 18 residues. The germline V and J ends were trimmed by 3 bases and 0 bases, with 19 bases remaining between them. Germline CDR1 reads SGHRS; CDR2 reads YFSETQ.

The CDR3 nucleotides read TGCAGCGTTGAAGTGACAGACTACGAGCAGTACTTC. Translated: CSVEVTDYEQYF. This chain uses TRBV29-1 with TRBJ2-7, with a possible D match to TRBD1 (5 bases). Germline CDR1 reads SQVTM; CDR2 reads ANQGSEA. Trimming cost V 1 base and J 3 bases, with 7 bases left between them. The CDR3 extends over 12 amino acids.